The present TCR beta chain was sequenced within a study of T cells after yellow fever vaccination. As for the study in general: Where fractions had low cell numbers, libraries were prepared from them with the SMART-Seq v4 Ultra Low Input RNA kit. The study, taken as a whole, reports: Some clonotypes, a small share, were shared between CD4 and CD8 compartments. Reappearance after the booster was observed for most primary-vaccination clones (roughly 97% CD4, about 91% CD8). Contamination by abundant bulk-population clonotypes could be present in FACS-sorted repertoires.

CDR3 length: 16 amino acids. V lost 0 bases and J lost 2, with 11 bases in between. Germline V gene sequence: CDR1 MNHEY, CDR2 SVGAGI. TCRdb re-analysed the 5' RACE reads in MiXCR, keeping a single row per CDR3 protein. This repertoire shows around 320,000 distinct CDR3 sequences, around 10% found once; its top ten account for approximately 3.3%. This clonotype has a count of ten or more. Its target is unknown. The chain couples TRBV6-5 to TRBJ1-3, with TRBD1 as a possible D gene (6 bases). This sequence originates from a man younger than 35 who received the YFV17D yellow fever vaccine. The sequenced sample was CD4+ T cells sorted from PBMCs, obtained 45 days after the yellow fever booster vaccination. The DNA of the CDR3 is TGTGCCAGCAGTTACTCCCTGCAGGGGACTGGAAACACCATATATTTT. It encodes CASSYSLQGTGNTIYF.